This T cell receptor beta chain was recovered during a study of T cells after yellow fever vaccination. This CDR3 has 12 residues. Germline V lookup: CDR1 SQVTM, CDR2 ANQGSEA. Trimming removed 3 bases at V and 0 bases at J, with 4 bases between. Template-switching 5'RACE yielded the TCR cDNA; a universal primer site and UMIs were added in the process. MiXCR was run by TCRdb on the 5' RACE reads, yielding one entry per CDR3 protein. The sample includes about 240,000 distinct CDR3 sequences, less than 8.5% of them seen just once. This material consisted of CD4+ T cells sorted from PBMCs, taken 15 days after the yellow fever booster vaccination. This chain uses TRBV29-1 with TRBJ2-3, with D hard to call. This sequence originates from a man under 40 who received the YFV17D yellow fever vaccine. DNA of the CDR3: TGCAGCGTTGAGAGTAGCACAGATACGCAGTATTTT. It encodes CSVESSTDTQYF.